One sample yielded the 31 T cell receptor beta chains listed below, sequenced in a study of cytomegalovirus exposure and HLA in healthy donors (dated by TCRdb to 2016 to 2017). Receptor amplification or capture employed the immunoSEQ multiplex PCR assay. A mixture of 60 forward primers for TCR Vbeta segments and 13 reverse primers for TCR Jbeta segments was used in the multiplex PCR. Drawn from immuneACCESS, this table holds only the in-frame rearrangements with V and J called that TCRdb kept. Clones are partly lost; checked studies trace under half to an unresolved V gene and leave the rest unexplained. The sample has 110,000 or so clones on record, 74% of them singletons. Approximately 10% of the sample comes from the top ten. Sequenced sample: PBMCs. These receptors were taken from a woman in her forties or fifties in good health and CMV-seropositive.

The chain is built from TRBV19 and TRBJ2-1, with 8 bases that match TRBD2. This CDR3 is built from 19 residues. Germline V gene lookup returns CDR1 LNHDA and CDR2 SQIVND (reference sequence). The junction had 13 bases not matched to a gene; V was cut back by 3 bases and J by 0 bases. The CDR3: CASSMRPGAGGSSYNEQFF. CDR3 in DNA: TGTGCCAGTAGTATGCGGCCGGGGGCGGGGGGCAGCTCCTACAATGAGCAGTTCTTC.

This chain uses TRBV7-2 with TRBJ2-3, with 12 bases lining up with TRBD2. The CDR3 covers 16 residues. Germline V gives CDR1 SGHTA, CDR2 FQGNSA. The J segment lost 5 bases and the V segment lost 5 bases, leaving 8 bases of the junction unmatched. CDR3: CASSVSSGGAGDTQYF. CDR3 sequence (DNA): TGTGCCAGCAGCGTCTCTAGCGGGGGGGCGGGAGATACGCAGTATTTT.

In nucleotides, the CDR3 is TGCGCCAGCAGCCGGACAGGGTTTGATGGTTATGGCTACACCTTC. As protein: CASSRTGFDGYGYTF. The chain employs TRBV5-1 and TRBJ1-2; 8 bases align to TRBD1. The V segment lost 4 bases and the J segment 5 bases; nucleotides outside the gene matches: 10. Germline V gene lookup returns CDR1 SGHRS and CDR2 YFSETQ. The CDR3 covers 15 residues.

This clone has only a few counts. The chain is built from TRBV5-1 and TRBJ1-1; D call uncertain. The CDR3 consists of 14 residues. Germline-derived CDR1 and CDR2 are SGHRS and YFSETQ. Trimming took 0 bases from V and 0 from J, leaving 6 bases between them. The CDR3 DNA follows: TGCGCCAGCAGCTTGGGACAAGTGAACACTGAAGCTTTCTTT. The encoded protein is CASSLGQVNTEAFF.

The rearrangement links TRBV18 to TRBJ1-4, with 8 positions matching TRBD1. V gave up 4 bases and J gave up 4 bases; unmatched junction bases: 5. This CDR3 contains 15 residues. Germline V gene data show CDR1 as KGHSH and CDR2 as LQKENI. CDR3 sequence (DNA): TGTGCCAGCTCACGTTCAGGGGGCAGTAATGAAAAACTGTTTTTT. This codes for CASSRSGGSNEKLFF.

The V and J genes are TRBV4-1 and TRBJ2-2, with D hard to call. Trimming left V 1 base short and J 5 bases short, with 17 bases between. This CDR3 spans 17 amino acids. Germline V lookup: CDR1 MGHRA, CDR2 YSYEKL. The CDR3 DNA follows: TGCGCCAGCAGCCAAGTCGACCTCGGGTTCCGTACCGGGGAGCTGTTTTTT. Protein: CASSQVDLGFRTGELFF.

This sequence joins TRBV6-6 and TRBJ2-7; weak D call: TRBD1 (6 bases). Germline CDR1 is MNHNY and CDR2 is SVGAGI (reference sequence). The CDR3 sequence is 14 residues long. V was clipped by 2 bases and J by 1 base, with 9 bases between them. Here the CDR3 DNA reads TGTGCCAGCAGTTACCCAGGGGCATCCTACGAGCAGTACTTC. Amino acids: CASSYPGASYEQYF.

This chain uses TRBV5-1 with TRBJ2-7; no firm D call. The germline V gene encodes CDR1 SGHRS and CDR2 YFSETQ. The CDR3 runs to 16 residues. Between the trimmed V and J ends, which lost 4 bases and 3 bases, there was a span of 20 bases. Here the CDR3 reads CASSRTAVTGRYEQYF. The CDR3 DNA is TGCGCCAGCAGCCGCACTGCAGTAACGGGTCGCTACGAGCAGTACTTC.

The chain has TRBV9 and TRBJ2-1; 8 bases match TRBD1. V was pared by 0 bases and J by 2 bases, with 4 bases of the junction left unmatched. CDR1 SGDLS and CDR2 YYNGEE come from the germline V gene. This CDR3 is 16 amino acids long. The CDR3 spells CASSVDAGGPYNEQFF. DNA of the CDR3: TGTGCCAGCAGCGTAGATGCAGGGGGCCCCTACAATGAGCAGTTCTTC.

The chain combines TRBV7-9 with TRBJ1-5; no reliable D call. Trimming cost V 0 bases and J 5 bases, with 5 bases left between them. The CDR3 consists of 13 residues. Germline assignment: CDR1 SEHNR and CDR2 FQNEAQ (reference sequence). The CDR3 DNA reads as TGTGCCAGCAGCTTAGCGCAGGATCAGCCCCAGCATTTT. It translates to CASSLAQDQPQHF.

The genes are TRBV5-1 and TRBJ1-1; 8 nucleotides align to TRBD1. The CDR3 length is 13 residues. Trimming took 9 bases from V and 0 from J; bases not matched to a gene: 4. Looked up from germline, CDR1 is SGHRS and CDR2 is YFSETQ. CDR3 amino acids: CATGTGMNTEAFF. The DNA of the CDR3 is TGCGCCACCGGGACAGGAATGAACACTGAAGCTTTCTTT.

This chain connects TRBV7-9 to TRBJ1-1; D is unclear. Between the trimmed V and J ends, which lost 1 base and 4 bases, there was a span of 10 bases. Germline loops: CDR1 SEHNR, CDR2 FQNEAQ (reference sequence). The CDR3 consists of 14 residues. CDR3 sequence reads: CASSLGQATTEAFF. CDR3 bases: TGTGCCAGCAGCTTAGGGCAGGCGACCACTGAAGCTTTCTTT.

This chain joins TRBV5-1 and TRBJ2-3; D remains ambiguous. The V end was cut by 0 bases, the J end by 6 bases, with 8 bases between. Germline loops: CDR1 SGHRS, CDR2 YFSETQ. This CDR3 is 13 amino acids long. CDR3 sequence: CASSLEATDTQYF. The CDR3 DNA is TGCGCCAGCAGCTTGGAAGCTACGGATACGCAGTATTTT.

V gene TRBV21-1 combines with J gene TRBJ2-1; the table calls TRBD2, which could not be checked here. TRBV21-1 counts as a pseudogene. The CDR3 runs 16 residues. CDR3 amino acids: CASSKRGRTTDNEQFF. DNA of the CDR3: TGTGCCAGCAGCAAACGGGGTAGGACTACGGACAATGAGCAGTTCTTC.

The chain uses TRBV18 and TRBJ2-7; 8 bases are a match to TRBD1. The CDR3 sequence is 14 residues long. CDR1 is KGHSH, CDR2 LQKENI, per germline. V lost 3 bases and J lost 3; bases outside the gene matches: 4. CDR3 region: CASSPQGAYYEQYF. The CDR3 DNA is TGTGCCAGCTCACCGCAGGGGGCGTACTACGAGCAGTACTTC. The full variable domain, with the rest looked up from reference TRBV18 and TRBJ2-7, is NAGVMQNPRHLVRRRGQEARLRCSPMKGHSHVYWYRQLPEEGLKFMVYLQKENIIDESGMPKERFSAEFPKEGPSILRIQQVVRGDSAAYFCASSPQGAYYEQYFGPGTRLTVT.

This rearrangement joins TRBV19 to TRBJ2-7; 8 bases match TRBD2. There are 13 residues in the CDR3. Germline V CDR1 and CDR2: LNHDA, SQIVND (reference sequence). With V trimmed by 6 bases and J by 0 bases, 1 base remained unmatched. The CDR3 coding sequence is TGTGCCAGTAGAAGCGGGGGCTCCTACGAGCAGTACTTC. It encodes CASRSGGSYEQYF.

The chain recombines TRBV29-1 with TRBJ1-2; 9 bases fit TRBD1. Germline trimming cut 7 bases from V and 11 bases from J; bases unmatched to any gene: 14. In germline, CDR1 is SQVTM, CDR2 ANQGSEA. This CDR3 comprises 13 residues. The CDR3 protein is CSALTRDRVIYTF. CDR3 in DNA: TGCAGCGCTCTGACCCGGGACAGGGTAATATACACCTTC.

The CDR3 protein is CASSLVFQDWAFF. The CDR3 nucleotides are TGTGCCAGCAGCTTGGTTTTCCAGGATTGGGCTTTCTTT. V usage is TRBV7-8 and J usage is TRBJ1-1; no reliable D call. The germline V and J ends were trimmed by 3 bases and 11 bases, with 16 bases remaining between them. CDR1 SGHVS and CDR2 FQNEAQ come from the germline V gene. This CDR3 has 13 residues. Based on the CDR3 plus reference TRBV7-8 and TRBJ1-1, the full variable domain is GAGVSQSPRYKVAKRGQDVALRCDPISGHVSLFWYQQALGQGPEFLTYFQNEAQLDKSGLPSDRFFAERPEGSVSTLKIQRTQQEDSAVYLCASSLVFQDWAFFGQGTRLTVV.

The rearrangement joins TRBV4-2 to TRBJ2-5, with a tentative D call TRBD2 (5 bases). Gene TRBJ2-7 matches the end of the DNA better, so the J call may be wrong. The CDR3 contains 14 residues. CDR1 and CDR2 from the germline V gene are LGHNA and YNFKEQ. CDR3 nucleotides: TGTGCCAGCAGCCAAGGAGGAGGATACTACGAGCAGTACTTC. Translating gives CASSQGGGYYEQYF.

The gene calls are TRBV5-6 and TRBJ2-2, with TRBD2 identical over 10 bases. Germline V CDR1 and CDR2: SGHDT, YYEEEE. V dropped 4 bases and J dropped 4; count of bases not matched to a gene: 4. The CDR3 runs to 15 residues. CDR3 sequence (DNA): TGTGCCAGCAGCCAGGGACTAGCGCTCACCGGGGAGCTGTTTTTT. Its translation: CASSQGLALTGELFF.

The genes are TRBV2 and TRBJ2-3, with a possible D match to TRBD1 (5 bases). The CDR3 has 14 residues. V gave up 9 bases and J gave up 0 bases, with 13 bases separating them. Germline loops: CDR1 SNHLY, CDR2 FYNNEI. The CDR3 DNA reads TGTGCCAGTCCCAGGGAAACTAGCACAGATACGCAGTATTTT. Its protein product is CASPRETSTDTQYF.

The J gene is TRBJ2-5, the V gene TRBV4-1; 13 positions match TRBD2. The CDR3 is made up of 16 amino acids. CDR1 is MGHRA, CDR2 YSYEKL, per germline. After removal of 4 bases from V and 5 bases from J, the junction contained 7 bases not matched to a gene. The CDR3 nucleotides read TGCGCCAGCAGCCCCGGGACTAGCGGGAAGGACGAGACCCAGTACTTC. Encoded protein: CASSPGTSGKDETQYF.

V is TRBV7-9 and J is TRBJ2-1; 7 bases are a match to TRBD2. The CDR3 spans 18 residues. Per the germline V gene, CDR1 is SEHNR and CDR2 is FQNEAQ (reference sequence). After removal of 2 bases from V and 0 bases from J, the junction contained 10 bases not matched to a gene. CDR3 sequence (DNA): TGTGCCAGCAGCTTAAGCCTGGGGGGGAGTGGCTCCTACAATGAGCAGTTCTTC. This codes for CASSLSLGGSGSYNEQFF.

This clone has just a few counts. The chain combines TRBV2 with TRBJ2-7, with TRBD2 matching over 14 bases. The germline V gene has CDR1 SNHLY and CDR2 FYNNEI. The CDR3 loop spans 14 amino acids. Germline trimming cut 6 bases from V and 4 bases from J; bases unmatched to any gene: 2. CDR3 loop: CASSGTSGRYEQYF. The CDR3 DNA follows: TGTGCCAGCAGCGGGACTAGCGGGAGATACGAGCAGTACTTC.

The table lists this clone with a count of one. The genes are TRBV27 and TRBJ2-7, with a tentative D call TRBD2 (6 bases). CDR1 and CDR2 from the germline V gene are MNHEY and SMNVEV (reference sequence). The CDR3 consists of 15 residues. Trimming stripped 5 bases from V and 2 bases from J, with 16 bases between. The chain's CDR3 is CASSPRQGGPYEQYF. DNA for the CDR3: TGTGCCAGCAGTCCCCGGCAGGGAGGCCCCTACGAGCAGTACTTC.

J is TRBJ2-3 and V is TRBV6-4; 12 positions match TRBD2. Germline V CDR1 and CDR2: MRHNA, SNTAGT. V shed 5 bases and J 0 bases; nucleotides not matched to a gene: 6. CDR3 length equals 17 residues. For the CDR3, the DNA is TGTGCCAGCAGTAAGACTAGCGGGAGCTTTAGCACAGATACGCAGTATTTT. Its translation is CASSKTSGSFSTDTQYF.

V usage is TRBV28 and J usage is TRBJ1-2; 11 bases align to TRBD1. Germline CDR1 and CDR2: MDHEN and SYDVKM. This CDR3 contains 15 residues. V lost 8 bases, J lost 4 bases, and 9 bases stayed unmatched. In DNA form, the CDR3 reads TGTGCCAGCGGACAGGGGGCCAAGGCTGGCTATGGCTACACCTTC. Its translation is CASGQGAKAGYGYTF.

This clone was seen only once. V gene TRBV6-1 combines with J gene TRBJ1-5, with TRBD1 matching over 7 bases. With 2 bases clipped from V and 6 bases from J, the junction kept 10 bases outside the gene matches. CDR1 MNHNS and CDR2 SASEGT come from the germline V gene. This CDR3 spans 16 amino acids. The CDR3 reads CASSEKLTGSSQPQHF. The CDR3, as DNA: TGTGCCAGCAGTGAAAAATTGACAGGGTCGAGTCAGCCCCAGCATTTT.

The V and J genes are TRBV5-6 and TRBJ1-1; D is perhaps TRBD1 (6 bases). The CDR3 runs 13 residues. CDR1 and CDR2 (germline): SGHDT, YYEEEE. V dropped 6 bases and J dropped 7 bases, with 16 bases sitting between them. The CDR3 DNA reads as TGTGCCAGCACCCGGAGGGGGGGAAATGAAGCTTTCTTT. It is translated as CASTRRGGNEAFF.

The V call is TRBV2, the J call TRBJ1-3, with D uncertain. CDR3 length equals 16 residues. The V end was cut by 6 bases, the J end by 0 bases, with 15 bases between. In germline, CDR1 is SNHLY, CDR2 FYNNEI. CDR3: CASRVSQHDSGNTIYF. DNA for the CDR3: TGTGCCAGCAGGGTATCTCAACACGACTCTGGAAACACCATATATTTT.

V and J are TRBV28 and TRBJ1-6; D is ambiguous. The CDR3 sequence is 18 residues long. V dropped 1 base and J dropped 2 bases, with 15 bases sitting between them. CDR1 and CDR2 (germline): MDHEN, SYDVKM. The CDR3 region is CASSLYRPGKTYNSPLHF. The CDR3 nucleotides read TGTGCCAGCAGTTTATATCGGCCGGGGAAGACCTATAATTCACCCCTCCACTTT.